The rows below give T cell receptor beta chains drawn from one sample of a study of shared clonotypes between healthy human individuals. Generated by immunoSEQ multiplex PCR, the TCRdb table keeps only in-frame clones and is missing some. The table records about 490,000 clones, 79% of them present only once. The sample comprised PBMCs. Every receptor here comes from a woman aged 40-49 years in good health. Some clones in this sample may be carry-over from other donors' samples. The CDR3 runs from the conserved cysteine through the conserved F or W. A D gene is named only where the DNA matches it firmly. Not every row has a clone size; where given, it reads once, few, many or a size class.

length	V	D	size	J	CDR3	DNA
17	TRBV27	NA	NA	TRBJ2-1	CASSLRTRRQTNNEQFF	TGTGCCAGCAGTTTAAGGACCCGGCGCCAGACTAACAATGAGCAGTTCTTC
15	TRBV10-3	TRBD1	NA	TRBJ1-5	CAIRAGTDSNQPQHF	TGTGCCATCAGAGCCGGGACAGATAGCAATCAGCCCCAGCATTTT
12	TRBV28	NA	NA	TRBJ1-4	CASSLWGEKLFF	TGTGCCAGCAGTTTATGGGGGGAAAAACTGTTTTTT
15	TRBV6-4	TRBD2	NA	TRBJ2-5	CASSETSGSVETQYF	TGTGCCAGCAGTGAAACTAGCGGGAGCGTAGAGACCCAGTACTTC
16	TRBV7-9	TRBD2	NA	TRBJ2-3	CASSLETGGPTDTQYF	TGTGCCAGCAGCTTAGAAACGGGAGGGCCCACAGATACGCAGTATTTT
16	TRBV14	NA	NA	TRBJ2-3	CASSPERVGPTDTQYF	TGTGCCAGCAGCCCTGAGCGGGTGGGCCCCACAGATACGCAGTATTTT
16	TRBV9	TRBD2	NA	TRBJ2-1	CASSAGLAGTSNEQFF	TGTGCCAGCAGCGCTGGACTAGCGGGAACAAGCAATGAGCAGTTCTTC
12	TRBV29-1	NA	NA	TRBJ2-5	CSFDRDQETQYF	TGCAGCTTTGACCGCGACCAAGAGACCCAGTACTTC
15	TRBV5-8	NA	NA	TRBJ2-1	CASSLYRLSYNEQFF	TGTGCCAGCAGCTTGTACAGGTTATCCTACAATGAGCAGTTCTTC
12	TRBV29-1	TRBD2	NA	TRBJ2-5	CSVGLAQETQYF	TGCAGCGTCGGACTAGCTCAAGAGACCCAGTACTTC
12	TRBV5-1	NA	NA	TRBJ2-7	CASSSYRGEQYF	TGCGCCAGCAGCTCTTACCGGGGCGAGCAGTACTTC
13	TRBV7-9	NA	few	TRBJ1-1	CASSFVEGTEAFF	TGTGCCAGCAGCTTCGTGGAGGGCACTGAAGCTTTCTTT
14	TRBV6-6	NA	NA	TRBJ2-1	CASSQNRAYNEQFF	TGTGCCAGCAGTCAGAACAGGGCCTACAATGAGCAGTTCTTC
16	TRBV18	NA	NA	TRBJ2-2	CASSPPGQGDTGELFF	TGTGCCAGCTCACCACCGGGGCAGGGAGACACCGGGGAGCTGTTTTTT
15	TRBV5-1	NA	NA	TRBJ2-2	CASSVTGRNTGELFF	TGCGCCAGCAGCGTCACAGGGAGGAACACCGGGGAGCTGTTTTTT
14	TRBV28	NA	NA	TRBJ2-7	CASSQPPGAHEQYF	TGTGCCAGCAGTCAGCCCCCGGGGGCCCACGAGCAGTACTTC
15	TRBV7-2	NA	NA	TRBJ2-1	CASSLTVRSYNEQFF	TGTGCCAGCAGTCTTACCGTTAGGTCCTACAATGAGCAGTTCTTC
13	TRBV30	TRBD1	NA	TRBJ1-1	CAWSRSGGVKAFF	TGTGCCTGGAGTAGGTCAGGGGGTGTTAAGGCTTTCTTT
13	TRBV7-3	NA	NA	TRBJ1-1	CASSWAENTEAFF	TGTGCCAGCAGCTGGGCAGAGAACACTGAAGCTTTCTTT
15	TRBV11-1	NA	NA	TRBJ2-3	CASSLGGARPDTQYF	TGTGCCAGCAGCTTAGGAGGGGCCAGGCCAGATACGCAGTATTTT
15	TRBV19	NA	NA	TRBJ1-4	CASSRSGSDVEKLFF	TGTGCCAGTAGTCGATCGGGGAGCGACGTGGAAAAACTGTTTTTT
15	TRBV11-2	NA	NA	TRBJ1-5	CASSLALGTNQPQHF	TGTGCCAGCAGCTTAGCACTGGGCACCAATCAGCCCCAGCATTTT
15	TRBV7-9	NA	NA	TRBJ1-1	CASSLEGGENTEAFF	TGTGCCAGCAGCTTAGAGGGAGGGGAGAACACTGAAGCTTTCTTT
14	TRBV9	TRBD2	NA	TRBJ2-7	CASSGLAGAYEQYF	TGTGCCAGCAGCGGGCTAGCGGGAGCATACGAGCAGTACTTC
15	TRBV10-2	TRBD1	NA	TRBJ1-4	CASSETGGPNEKLFF	TGCGCCAGCAGTGAGACAGGGGGACCTAATGAAAAACTGTTTTTT
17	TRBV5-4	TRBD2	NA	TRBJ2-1	CASSPGLAALSYNEQFF	TGTGCCAGCAGTCCGGGACTAGCGGCCCTCTCCTACAATGAGCAGTTCTTC